This section outlines one T cell receptor beta chain sequence together with its context. In the original workflow: In the immunoSEQ data, sequences were junction-only and lacked quality scores, so filtering differed. Assay used: immunoSEQ multiplex PCR; TCRdb lists only in-frame clones, some missing. V and J calls and clone size are given by that table; D and trimming were obtained from the DNA. The sample shows around 2.1 million clones, nearly 97% of them seen only once. The sample is drawn from a study of shared clonotypes between healthy human individuals. Germline V gives CDR1 MGHRA, CDR2 YSYEKL. The V gene end was trimmed by 1 base and the J gene end by 1 base; junction bases not matched to a gene: 2. The CDR3 loop spans 16 amino acids.

This clonotype was obtained from a man aged 18 to 30 in good health. The sequenced sample was naive CD4+ T cells sorted from blood. Subset meaning: CD45RA+ positively selected. V is TRBV4-1 and J is TRBJ2-2; 8 positions agree with TRBD2. The CDR3 DNA follows: TGCGCCAGCAGCCAAGGGCTAGCGGGGAACACCGGGGAGCTGTTTTTT. This encodes CASSQGLAGNTGELFF.